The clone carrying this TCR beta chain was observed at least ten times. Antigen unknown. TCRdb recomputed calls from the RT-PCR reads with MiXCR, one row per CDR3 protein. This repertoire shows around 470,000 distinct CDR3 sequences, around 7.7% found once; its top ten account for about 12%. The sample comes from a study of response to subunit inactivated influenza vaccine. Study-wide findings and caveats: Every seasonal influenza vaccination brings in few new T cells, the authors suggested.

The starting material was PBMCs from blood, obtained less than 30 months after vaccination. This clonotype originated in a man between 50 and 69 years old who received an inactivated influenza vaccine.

This CDR3 reads CSASTSLTTGELFF. The CDR3, as DNA: TGCAGCGCCTCGACTAGCTTAACCACCGGGGAGCTGTTTTTT. The chain recombines TRBV29-1 with TRBJ2-2; TRBD2 matches at 7 bases. The CDR3 length is 14 residues. Germline CDR1 SQVTM, CDR2 ANQGSEA. V gave up 7 bases and J gave up 4 bases; unmatched junction bases: 9.